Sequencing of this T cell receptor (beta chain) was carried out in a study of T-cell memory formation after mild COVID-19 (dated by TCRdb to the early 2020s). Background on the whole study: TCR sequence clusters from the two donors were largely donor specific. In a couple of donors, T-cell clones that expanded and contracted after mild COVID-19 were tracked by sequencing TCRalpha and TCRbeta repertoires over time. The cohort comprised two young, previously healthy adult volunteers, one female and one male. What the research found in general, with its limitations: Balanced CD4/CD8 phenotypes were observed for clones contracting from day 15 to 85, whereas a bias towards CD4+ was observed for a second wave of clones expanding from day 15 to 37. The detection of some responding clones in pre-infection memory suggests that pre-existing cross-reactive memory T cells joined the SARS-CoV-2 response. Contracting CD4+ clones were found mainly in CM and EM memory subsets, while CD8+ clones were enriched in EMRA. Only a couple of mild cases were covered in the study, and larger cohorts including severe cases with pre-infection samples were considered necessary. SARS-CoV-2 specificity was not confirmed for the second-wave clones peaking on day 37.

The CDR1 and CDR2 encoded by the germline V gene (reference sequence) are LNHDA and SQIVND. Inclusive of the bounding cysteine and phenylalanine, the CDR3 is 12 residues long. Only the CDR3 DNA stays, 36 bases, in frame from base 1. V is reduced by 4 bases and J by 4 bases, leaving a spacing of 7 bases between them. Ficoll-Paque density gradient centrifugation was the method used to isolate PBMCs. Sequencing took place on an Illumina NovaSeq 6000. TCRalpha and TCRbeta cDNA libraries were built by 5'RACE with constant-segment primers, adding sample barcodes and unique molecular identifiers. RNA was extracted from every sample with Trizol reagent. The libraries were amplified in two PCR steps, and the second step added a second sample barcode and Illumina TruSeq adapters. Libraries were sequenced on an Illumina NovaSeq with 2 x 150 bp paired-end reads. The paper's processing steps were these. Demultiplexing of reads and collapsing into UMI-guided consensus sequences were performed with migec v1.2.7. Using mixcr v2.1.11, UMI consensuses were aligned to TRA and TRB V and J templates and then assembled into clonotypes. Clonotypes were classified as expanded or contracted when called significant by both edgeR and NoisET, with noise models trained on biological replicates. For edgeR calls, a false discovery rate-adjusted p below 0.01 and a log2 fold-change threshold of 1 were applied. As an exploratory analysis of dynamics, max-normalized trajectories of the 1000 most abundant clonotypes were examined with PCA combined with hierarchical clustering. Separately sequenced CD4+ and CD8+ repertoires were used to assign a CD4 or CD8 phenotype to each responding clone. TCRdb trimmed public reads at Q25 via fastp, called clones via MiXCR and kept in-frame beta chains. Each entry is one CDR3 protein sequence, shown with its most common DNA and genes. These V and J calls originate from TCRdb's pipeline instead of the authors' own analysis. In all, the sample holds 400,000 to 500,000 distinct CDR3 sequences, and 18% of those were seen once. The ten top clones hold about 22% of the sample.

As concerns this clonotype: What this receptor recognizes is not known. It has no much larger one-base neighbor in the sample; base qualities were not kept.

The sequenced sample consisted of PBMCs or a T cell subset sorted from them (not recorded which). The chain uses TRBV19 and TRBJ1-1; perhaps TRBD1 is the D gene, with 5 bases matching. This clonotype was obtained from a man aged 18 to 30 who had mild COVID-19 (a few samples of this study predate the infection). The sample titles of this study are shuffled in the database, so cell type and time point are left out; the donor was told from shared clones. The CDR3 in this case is CASSTTVTEAFF. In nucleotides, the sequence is TGTGCCAGTAGTACGACAGTCACTGAAGCTTTCTTT.